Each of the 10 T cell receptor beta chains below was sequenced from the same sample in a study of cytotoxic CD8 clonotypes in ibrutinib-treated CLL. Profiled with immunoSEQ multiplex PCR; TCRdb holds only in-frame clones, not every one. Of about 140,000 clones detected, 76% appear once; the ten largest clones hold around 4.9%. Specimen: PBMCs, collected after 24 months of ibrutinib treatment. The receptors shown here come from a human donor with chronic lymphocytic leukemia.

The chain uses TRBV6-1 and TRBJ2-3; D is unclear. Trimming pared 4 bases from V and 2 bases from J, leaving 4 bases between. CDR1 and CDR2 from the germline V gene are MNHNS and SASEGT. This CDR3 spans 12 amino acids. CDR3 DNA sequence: TGTGCCAGCAGTGCCCACACAGATACGCAGTATTTT. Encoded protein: CASSAHTDTQYF.

The CDR3 here is CASSQGESETQYF. The CDR3 bases are TGCGCCAGCAGCCAAGGCGAGTCGGAGACCCAGTACTTC. This rearrangement joins TRBV4-3 to TRBJ2-5; the D is unclear. The CDR3 is made up of 13 amino acids. CDR1 LGHNA and CDR2 YSLEER come from the germline V gene. V lost 1 base, J lost 5 bases, and 8 bases lay in between.

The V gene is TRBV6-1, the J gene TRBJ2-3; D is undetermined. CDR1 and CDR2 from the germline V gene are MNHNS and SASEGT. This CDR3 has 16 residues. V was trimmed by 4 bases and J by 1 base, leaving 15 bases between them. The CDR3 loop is CASSGGGGFGTDTQYF. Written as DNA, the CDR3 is TGTGCCAGCAGTGGAGGTGGCGGCTTCGGCACAGATACGCAGTATTTT.

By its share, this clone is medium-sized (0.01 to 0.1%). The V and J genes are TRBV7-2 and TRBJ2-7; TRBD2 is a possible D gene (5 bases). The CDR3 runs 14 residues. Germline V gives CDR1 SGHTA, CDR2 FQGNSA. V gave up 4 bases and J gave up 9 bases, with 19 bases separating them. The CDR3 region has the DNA TGTGCCAGCAGCTCACAAGGACCGGGGAGCGGGCAGTACTTC. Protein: CASSSQGPGSGQYF.

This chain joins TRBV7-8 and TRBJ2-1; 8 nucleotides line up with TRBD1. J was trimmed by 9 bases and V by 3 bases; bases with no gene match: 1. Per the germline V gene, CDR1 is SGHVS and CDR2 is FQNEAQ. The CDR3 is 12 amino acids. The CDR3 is CASSFDRGEQFF. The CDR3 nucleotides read TGTGCCAGCAGCTTCGACAGGGGTGAGCAGTTCTTC.

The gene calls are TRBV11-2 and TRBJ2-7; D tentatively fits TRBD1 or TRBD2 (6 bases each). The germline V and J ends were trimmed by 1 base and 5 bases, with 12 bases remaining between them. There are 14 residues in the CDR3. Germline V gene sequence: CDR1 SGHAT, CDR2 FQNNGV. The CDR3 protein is CASSLAGGHDEQYF. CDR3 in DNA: TGTGCCAGCAGCTTAGCCGGGGGACACGACGAGCAGTACTTC.

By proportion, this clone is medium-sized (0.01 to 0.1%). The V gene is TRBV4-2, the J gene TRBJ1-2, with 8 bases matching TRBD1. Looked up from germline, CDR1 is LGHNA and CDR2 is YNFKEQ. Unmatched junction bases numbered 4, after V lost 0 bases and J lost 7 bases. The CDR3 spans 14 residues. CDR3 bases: TGTGCCAGCAGCCAAGAGGGACAGGCCCCTGGCTACACCTTC. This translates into CASSQEGQAPGYTF.

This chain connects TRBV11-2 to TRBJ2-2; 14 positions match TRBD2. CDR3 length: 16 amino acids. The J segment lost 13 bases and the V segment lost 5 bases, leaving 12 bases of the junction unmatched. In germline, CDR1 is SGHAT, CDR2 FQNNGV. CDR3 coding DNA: TGTGCCAGCAGCCAAAGACTAGCGGGAGGGCCGGTGAGGCTGTTTTTT. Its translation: CASSQRLAGGPVRLFF.

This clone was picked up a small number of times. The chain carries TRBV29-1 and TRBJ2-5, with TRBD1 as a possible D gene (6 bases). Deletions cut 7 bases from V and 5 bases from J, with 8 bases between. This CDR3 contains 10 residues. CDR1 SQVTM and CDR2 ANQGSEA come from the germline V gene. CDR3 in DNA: TGCAGCGCAGGGGTCGAGACCCAGTACTTC. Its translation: CSAGVETQYF.

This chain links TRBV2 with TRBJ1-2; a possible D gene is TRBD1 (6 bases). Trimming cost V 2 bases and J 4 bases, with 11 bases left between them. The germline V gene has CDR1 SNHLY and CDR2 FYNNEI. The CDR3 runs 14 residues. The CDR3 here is CASSETGDTYGYTF. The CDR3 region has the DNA TGTGCCAGCAGTGAAACGGGGGACACCTATGGCTACACCTTC.